The 20 T cell receptor beta chains presented below share a single source sample, sequenced in a study of T cells in Graves' hyperthyroidism and ophthalmopathy. Amplification targeted TCR beta CDR3 regions from RNA transcripts. Using the HTBI primer set, a first-round RT-PCR was run on the TCR CDR3. TCRdb passed the multiplex PCR reads through MiXCR, listing each CDR3 protein once. The table lists a few hundred thousand distinct CDR3 sequences, approximately 15% of them singletons. Sequencing used blood. These receptors all stem from a young woman with Graves' hyperthyroidism.

Worth noting for this clonotype: Being one base from a much bigger clone, this may be a read error. The chain employs TRBV2 and TRBJ2-4; 11 positions match TRBD2. Near its end, the DNA agrees better with TRBJ2-1, so the J call may be wrong. This CDR3 has 17 residues. CDR1 and CDR2 from the germline V gene are SNHLY and FYNNEI. CDR3 sequence reads: CASSALTSGIAKNIQFF. DNA for the CDR3: TGTGCCAGCAGTGCCTTGACTAGCGGGATTGCCAAAAACATTCAGTTCTTC.

About this clonotype itself: Just one base apart from a much larger clone, this may be a read error. This sequence joins TRBV9 and TRBJ2-5; D call uncertain. The CDR3 runs to 12 residues. V was trimmed by 0 bases and J by 1 base, leaving 1 base between them. Germline V gives CDR1 SGDLS, CDR2 YYNGEE. The CDR3 here is CASSVGQETQYF. CDR3 DNA: TGTGCCAGCAGCGTAGGCCAAGAGACCCAGTACTTC. The variable domain in full, completed from reference TRBV9 and TRBJ2-5, reads DSGVTQTPKHLITATGQRVTLRCSPRSGDLSVYWYQQSLDQGLQFLIQYYNGEERAKGNILERFSAQQFPDLHSELNLSSLELGDSALYFCASSVGQETQYFGPGTRLLVL.

The chain recombines TRBV5-6 with TRBJ2-3; D might be TRBD2 (6 bases). V gave up 2 bases and J gave up 0 bases, with 13 bases separating them. The CDR3 totals 16 residues. CDR1 and CDR2 from the germline V gene are SGHDT and YYEEEE. The CDR3 nucleotides are TGTGCCAGCAGCTTCCTCCCTAGCGCGAGCACAGATACGCAGTATTTT. Its protein is CASSFLPSASTDTQYF. Using reference TRBV5-6 and TRBJ2-3 for the parts outside the CDR3, the full variable domain is DAGVTQSPTHLIKTRGQQVTLRCSPKSGHDTVSWYQQALGQGPQFIFQYYEEEERQRGNFPDRFSGHQFPNYSSELNVNALLLGDSALYLCASSFLPSASTDTQYFGPGTRLTVL.

In this sample, this clonotype turned up many times. CDR3 loop: CASSSLENYGYTF. In DNA form, the CDR3 reads TGTGCCAGCAGCTCCCTCGAGAACTATGGCTACACCTTC. The J gene is TRBJ1-2, the V gene TRBV27; D uncertain. CDR1 and CDR2 (germline): MNHEY, SMNVEV (reference sequence). The CDR3 sequence is 13 residues long. The ends were cut back, 6 bases at V and 2 bases at J, with 10 bases in the middle.

In its sample, this clonotype was seen many times. This rearrangement joins TRBV6-5 to TRBJ2-5, with TRBD1 matching over 7 bases. The CDR3 has 16 amino acids. With 1 base clipped from V and 5 bases from J, the junction kept 10 bases outside the gene matches. The germline V gene encodes CDR1 MNHEY and CDR2 SVGAGI. The DNA of the CDR3 is TGTGCCAGCAGTTACTTTCGGACAGGTCCCGGGGAGACCCAGTACTTC. It encodes CASSYFRTGPGETQYF.

There are many counts of this clonotype. V usage is TRBV11-2 and J usage is TRBJ2-5; 7 positions match TRBD1. The ends lost 1 base at V and 5 bases at J; junction bases unmatched: 4. The CDR3 contains 14 residues. Looked up from germline, CDR1 is SGHAT and CDR2 is FQNNGV. The CDR3, as DNA: TGTGCCAGCAGCTTAGGACAGGGATTTGAGACCCAGTACTTC. Residues: CASSLGQGFETQYF.

CDR3 bases: TGTGCCATCAGTGAAAGTTCCGGGACGGCCAAAAACATTCAGTACTTC. Translated, it gives CAISESSGTAKNIQYF. J is TRBJ2-4 and V is TRBV10-3, with D possibly called TRBD1 or TRBD2 (5 bases each). V was shortened by 3 bases and J by 1 base, with 13 bases between the two germline ends. The germline V gene encodes CDR1 ENHRY and CDR2 SYGVKD. The CDR3 runs to 16 residues.

J is TRBJ2-1 and V is TRBV6-6; tentatively, D is TRBD2 (6 bases). Germline V lookup: CDR1 MNHNY, CDR2 SVGAGI (reference sequence). V shed 0 bases and J shed 4 bases, with 7 bases lying between them. The CDR3 contains 14 residues. CDR3 sequence reads: CASSYSGGYNEQFF. CDR3 coding DNA: TGTGCCAGCAGTTACTCCGGGGGTTACAATGAGCAGTTCTTC.

At least ten counts were recorded for this clonotype. This chain joins TRBV7-9 and TRBJ2-1, with TRBD2 matching 15 bases. The J segment lost 10 bases and the V segment lost 4 bases, leaving 14 bases of the junction unmatched. The germline V gene has CDR1 SEHNR and CDR2 FQNEAQ (reference sequence). The CDR3 contains 18 residues. Here the CDR3 DNA reads TGTGCCAGCAGCTCAGTGGGACTAGCGGGAGGAGGGGAAGGAGAGCAGTTCTTC. It translates to CASSSVGLAGGGEGEQFF.

Many counts were recorded for this clonotype. CDR3 DNA sequence: TGTGCCGTGAGAATCGACAGGGGGGATGGCGAGCAGTACTTC. This codes for CAVRIDRGDGEQYF. The genes are TRBV6-2 or TRBV6-3 and TRBJ2-7, with 9 bases that match TRBD1. The CDR3 totals 14 residues. Per the germline V gene, CDR1 is MNHEY and CDR2 is SVGEGT. After removal of 11 bases from V and 6 bases from J, the junction contained 14 bases not matched to a gene.

This clonotype was detected ten times or more. J is TRBJ1-4 and V is TRBV12-3 or TRBV12-4; weak D call: TRBD1 (5 bases). The length of the CDR3 is 14 residues. The ends were cut back, 6 bases at V and 5 bases at J, with 13 bases in the middle. This CDR3 reads CASSTGSLNEKLFF. The DNA of the CDR3 is TGTGCCAGCAGCACAGGCTCTCTGAATGAAAAACTGTTTTTT.

This clonotype has ten or more counts. The CDR3 DNA is TGTGCCAGCAGCCCCCAAGGCGGTAGCTACACCTTC. Residues: CASSPQGGSYTF. The chain combines TRBV9 with TRBJ1-2; D gene uncertain. Germline V CDR1 and CDR2: SGDLS, YYNGEE. V lost 4 bases, J lost 9 bases, and 13 bases lay in between. The CDR3 contains 12 residues.

This clonotype has at least ten counts. The gene calls are TRBV20-1 and TRBJ2-7; TRBD2 matches at 11 bases. V lost 6 bases, J lost 4 bases, and 8 bases stayed unmatched. In germline, CDR1 is DFQATT, CDR2 SNEGSKA (reference sequence). The CDR3 is 14 amino acids. Here the CDR3 reads CSAVRSGRVYEQYF. The CDR3 nucleotides read TGCAGTGCAGTCCGTAGCGGGAGGGTTTACGAGCAGTACTTC.

This clonotype was seen a few times. The rearrangement links TRBV5-6 to TRBJ2-3, with 7 bases that match TRBD1. Looked up from germline, CDR1 is SGHDT and CDR2 is YYEEEE. J gave up 0 bases and V 5 bases, and 6 bases lay outside the gene matches. CDR3 length: 15 amino acids. CDR3 in DNA: TGTGCCAGCAGGTGGGGACAGACTAGCACAGATACGCAGTATTTT. As protein: CASRWGQTSTDTQYF.

Ten or more counts support this clonotype. This chain joins TRBV13 and TRBJ1-6, with D possibly matching TRBD1 (6 bases). The V and J ends lost 6 bases and 2 bases respectively, with 11 bases between them. This CDR3 is 15 amino acids long. Germline V gives CDR1 PRHDT, CDR2 FYEKMQ (reference sequence). CDR3 protein: CASSRRGPYNSPLHF. CDR3 DNA: TGTGCCAGCAGTCGCAGGGGCCCCTATAATTCACCCCTCCACTTT.

This clonotype has ten or more counts. This chain joins TRBV19 and TRBJ1-1, with D unclear. The CDR3 runs 15 residues. Germline CDR1 is LNHDA and CDR2 is SQIVND (reference sequence). Trimming took 7 bases from V and 0 from J, leaving 15 bases between them. CDR3 in amino acids: CASISWAQMNTEAFF. CDR3 bases: TGTGCCAGTATTTCTTGGGCCCAGATGAACACTGAAGCTTTCTTT.

The chain is built from TRBV7-3 and TRBJ2-1; 11 bases match TRBD2. In germline, CDR1 is SGHTA, CDR2 FQGTGA. Germline trimming cut 4 bases from V and 4 bases from J; bases unmatched to any gene: 6. The CDR3 extends over 16 amino acids. DNA for the CDR3: TGTGCCAGCAGCTCCCTAGGGACTAGCGGTTACAATGAGCAGTTCTTC. Residues: CASSSLGTSGYNEQFF.

Comments on this clonotype: A much larger clone differs by one base, so this may be a read error. The chain is built from TRBV6-2 or TRBV6-3 and TRBJ2-7; 7 bases align to TRBD1. J gave up 3 bases and V 6 bases, and 14 bases lay outside the gene matches. Germline CDR1 MNHEY, CDR2 SVGEGT. The CDR3 covers 16 residues. The DNA for the CDR3 is TGTGCCAGCAGGGAAGCCCCGGACAGGTCGGGCTACGAGCAGTACTTC. This translates into CASREAPDRSGYEQYF.

Many counts were recorded for this clonotype. This rearrangement joins TRBV19 to TRBJ2-1; D tentatively reads TRBD1 or TRBD2 (5 bases each). Germline V CDR1 and CDR2: LNHDA, SQIVND (reference sequence). This CDR3 contains 14 residues. Trimming shortened V by 2 bases and J by 6 bases, and 11 bases separated the two germline ends. This chain's CDR3 is CASSILLGTNEQFF. Written as DNA, the CDR3 is TGTGCCAGTAGTATATTGTTGGGGACCAATGAGCAGTTCTTC.

This clonotype was counted many times. This chain uses TRBV20-1 with TRBJ2-5, with D hard to call. The CDR3 totals 11 residues. Germline V gene lookup returns CDR1 DFQATT and CDR2 SNEGSKA (reference sequence). Between the trimmed V and J ends, which lost 6 bases and 0 bases, there was a span of 5 bases. The DNA of the CDR3 is TGCAGTGCGCAGCACCAAGAGACCCAGTACTTC. It encodes CSAQHQETQYF.